This TCR beta chain stems from a study of blood T cell repertoires in COVID-19. Study background: COVID-19 samples collected from the United States, Italy and Spain covered acute and convalescent phases.

As handled by the study authors: Nucleated cell number was recorded as an estimate derived from reference gene primer amplification. Sequencing was performed with immunoSEQ multiplex PCR; in TCRdb, only in-frame clones are kept and a portion is missing. V, J and clone size are those of that table, while D and trimming were read from the DNA. This table has about 200,000 clones, around nine tenths appearing once. V was cut by 2 bases and J by 0 bases, with 7 bases left in between. CDR3 length equals 15 residues. Germline V gene lookup returns CDR1 SEHNR and CDR2 FQNEAQ (reference sequence). Material: peripheral blood. The TCR sequence derives from a middle-aged man with COVID-19, enrolled during active disease. This rearrangement joins TRBV7-9 to TRBJ2-2, with D uncertain. The CDR3 is CASSLSNSNTGELFF. In DNA, the CDR3 is TGTGCCAGCAGCTTATCCAACTCGAACACCGGGGAGCTGTTTTTT.